The clone carrying this TCR beta chain was found once. This specimen belongs to a study of technical replicates of blood from several donors. The repertoire was sequenced with immunoSEQ multiplex PCR; TCRdb's copy has only in-frame clones and lacks some. The sample contains 75,000 or so clones, 90% to 95% of which appear only once. This CDR3 has 17 amino acids. V dropped 4 bases and J dropped 3; count of bases not matched to a gene: 12. CDR1 and CDR2 from the germline V gene are SGHDT and YYEEEE. The specimen was T cells isolated from PBMCs. The TCR originated in a human donor in good health. This chain joins TRBV5-6 and TRBJ2-3; TRBD1 agrees at 9 bases. CDR3 in DNA: TGTGCCAGCAGCCCGACATTACAGGGGGCATCGACAGATACGCAGTATTTT. This sequence encodes CASSPTLQGASTDTQYF.